The rows below give T cell receptor beta chains drawn from one sample of a study of spatial heterogeneity in lung cancer. TCRdb recomputed calls from the 5' RACE reads with MiXCR, one row per CDR3 protein. The sample lists around 100,000 distinct CDR3 sequences, under 4.5% occurring once. The specimen was lung tumor tissue, collected at surgery. All receptors come from a male donor with early-stage non-small cell lung cancer. The CDR3 runs from the conserved cysteine through the conserved F or W. A D gene is named only where the DNA matches it firmly. Size values are once, few and many counts, or a class for expanded clones, and some rows have none.

V,size,D,J,DNA,CDR3
TRBV5-1,few,.,TRBJ2-5,TGCGCCAGCAGCTTGGATGGACCTGGGCGGACCCAGTACTTC,CASSLDGPGRTQYF
TRBV7-9,.,TRBD1,TRBJ2-4,TGTGCCAGCAGCTCGACAGGGGACAAAAACATTCAGTACTTC,CASSSTGDKNIQYF
TRBV12-3/TRBV12-4,many,.,TRBJ2-6,TGCGCCAGCAGCTTGAGAGGGTCTGGGGCCAACGTCCTGACTTTC,CASSLRGSGANVLTF
TRBV14,many,TRBD2,TRBJ2-7,TGTGCCAGCAGCCGTAGCGGGCTACACCTCGGGTACGAGCAGTACTTC,CASSRSGLHLGYEQYF
TRBV3-1,many,.,TRBJ1-2,TGTGCCAGCAGCCAAAGTCGTGGCAGGGCGGACGGCTACACCTTC,CASSQSRGRADGYTF
TRBV10-2,many,.,TRBJ2-5,TGCGCCAGCAGTGAGTTAACGGCCACCTTTTTCCCAGCGGAAGAGACCCAGTACTTC,CASSELTATFFPAEETQYF
TRBV5-6,many,.,TRBJ1-5,TGTGCCAGCAGCCAGTTTAATAGCAATCAGCCCCAGCATTTT,CASSQFNSNQPQHF
TRBV6-6,many,.,TRBJ1-5,TGTGCCAGCAGATGGGCCCCGCATCAGCCCCAGCATTTT,CASRWAPHQPQHF
TRBV30,.,.,TRBJ1-5,TGTGCCTGGAGTGCGGGAGGCACATTGGGTCAGCCCCAGCATTTT,CAWSAGGTLGQPQHF
TRBV20-1,many,.,TRBJ2-2,TGCAGTGCTAGAGTGAAAACTCCCAGTGCCGGGGAGCTGTTTTTT,CSARVKTPSAGELFF
TRBV7-9,many,.,TRBJ2-3,TGTGCCAGCAGCTTAGCTGGGGCGCGGACGCAGTATTTT,CASSLAGARTQYF
TRBV20-1,many,.,TRBJ1-4,TGCAGTGCTCAAAGAGAGGCAACTAATGAAAAACTGTTTTTT,CSAQREATNEKLFF